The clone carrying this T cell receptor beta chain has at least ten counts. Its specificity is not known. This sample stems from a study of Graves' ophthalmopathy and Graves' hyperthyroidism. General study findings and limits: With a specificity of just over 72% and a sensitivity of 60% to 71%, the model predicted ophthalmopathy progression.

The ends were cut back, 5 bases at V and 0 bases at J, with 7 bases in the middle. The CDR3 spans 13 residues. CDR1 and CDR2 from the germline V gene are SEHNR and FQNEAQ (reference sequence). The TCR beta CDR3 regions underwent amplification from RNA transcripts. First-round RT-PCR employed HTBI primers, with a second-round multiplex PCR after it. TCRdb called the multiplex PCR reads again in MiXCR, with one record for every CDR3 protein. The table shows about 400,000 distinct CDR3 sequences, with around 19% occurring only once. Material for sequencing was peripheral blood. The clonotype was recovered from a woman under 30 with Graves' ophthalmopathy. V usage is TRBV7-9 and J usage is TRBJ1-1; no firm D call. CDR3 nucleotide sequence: TGTGCCAGCAGCCCTATATTGAACACTGAAGCTTTCTTT. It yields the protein CASSPILNTEAFF.